This T cell receptor beta chain was observed in a study of PD-1 blockade in classical Hodgkin lymphoma. Study-level information: Patients in the cohort were put on intravenous nivolumab, 3 mg/kg every 2 weeks.

Each of the patients experienced relapse following autologous stem cell transplantation, and their brentuximab vedotin exposure differed. Whole-study findings and limits: Reported baseline diversity: healthy donors highest, relapsed/refractory patients lowest. There remain no defined causes for the repertoire differences, which possibly reflect disease activity or prior therapy.

Sequencing was performed with immunoSEQ multiplex PCR; in TCRdb, only in-frame clones are kept and a portion is missing. The data hold about 62,000 clones, with about 91% observed a single time. The CDR3 has 13 residues. CDR1 is MDHEN and CDR2 is SYDVKM in the germline V gene. The V end was cut by 2 bases, the J end by 8 bases, with 12 bases between. Comment on this clone: Its antigen is undetermined.

Sequenced here: peripheral blood mononuclear cells (PBMCs), sampled at baseline. The V call is TRBV28, the J call TRBJ1-2; maybe TRBD1 (5 bases). The clonotype was recovered from a human donor with classical Hodgkin lymphoma. In nucleotides, the CDR3 is TGTGCCAGCAGTTTACCAGGGAGAGGAGGCTACACCTTC. Its translation: CASSLPGRGGYTF.